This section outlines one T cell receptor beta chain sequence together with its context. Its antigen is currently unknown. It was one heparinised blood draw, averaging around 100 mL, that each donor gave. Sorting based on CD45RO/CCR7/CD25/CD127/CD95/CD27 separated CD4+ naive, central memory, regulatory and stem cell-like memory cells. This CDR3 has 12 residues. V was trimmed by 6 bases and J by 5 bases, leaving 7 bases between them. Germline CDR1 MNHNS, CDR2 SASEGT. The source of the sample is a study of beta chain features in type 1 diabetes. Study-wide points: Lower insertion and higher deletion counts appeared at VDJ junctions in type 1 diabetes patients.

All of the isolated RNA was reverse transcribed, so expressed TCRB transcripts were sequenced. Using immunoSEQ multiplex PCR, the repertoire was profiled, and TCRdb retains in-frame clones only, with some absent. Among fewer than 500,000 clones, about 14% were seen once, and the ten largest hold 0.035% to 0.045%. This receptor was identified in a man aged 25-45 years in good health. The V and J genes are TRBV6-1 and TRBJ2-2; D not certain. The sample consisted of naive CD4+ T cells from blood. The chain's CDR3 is CASSVGTGELFF. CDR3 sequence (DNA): TGTGCCAGCAGCGTGGGGACCGGGGAGCTGTTTTTT.